These 29 T cell receptor beta chains originate from one sample sequenced in a study of immune evolution from preneoplasia to lung adenocarcinoma. Libraries were prepared by immunoSEQ multiplex PCR; TCRdb keeps only in-frame clonotypes and omits some of them. The table has about 5,700 clones, 65% to 85% seen once. Sequenced input: FFPE normal lung tissue adjacent to the tumor. All receptors derive from a person aged 50-75 years with lung adenocarcinoma.

The CDR3 DNA reads TGCGCCAGCAGTATAAAGGGGACCTACGAGCAGTACTTC. Translating it yields CASSIKGTYEQYF. The J gene is TRBJ2-7, the V gene TRBV5-1, with D possibly being TRBD1 (5 bases). The germline CDR1 and CDR2 sequences are SGHRS and YFSETQ. CDR3 size: 13 residues. Trimming shortened V by 5 bases and J by 2 bases, and 11 bases separated the two germline ends.

The chain joins TRBV13 to TRBJ2-7; maybe TRBD2 (5 bases). The length of the CDR3 is 16 residues. Germline-derived CDR1 and CDR2 are PRHDT and FYEKMQ (reference sequence). V lost 2 bases and J 6 bases, leaving 20 bases between the germline ends. DNA of the CDR3: TGTGCCAGCAGCTTAAGGAGCCGGGCGTCGGCGGGCGAGCAGTACTTC. Protein: CASSLRSRASAGEQYF. The full variable domain, rest sourced from reference TRBV13 and TRBJ2-7, is AAGVIQSPRHLIKEKRETATLKCYPIPRHDTVYWYQQGPGQDPQFLISFYEKMQSDKGSIPDRFSAQQFSDYHSELNMSSLELGDSALYFCASSLRSRASAGEQYFGPGTRLTVT.

This chain joins TRBV13 and TRBJ1-1; TRBD1 might be the D (5 bases). The CDR3 totals 15 residues. The germline V and J ends were trimmed by 5 bases and 3 bases, with 16 bases remaining between them. From germline, CDR1 is PRHDT and CDR2 FYEKMQ (reference sequence). The DNA for the CDR3 is TGTGCCAGCAGCGCTACGGGACGAGTGGACACTGAAGCTTTCTTT. It codes for CASSATGRVDTEAFF.

This chain connects TRBV19 to TRBJ2-5, with TRBD1 as a possible D gene (5 bases). This CDR3 has 12 residues. CDR1 and CDR2 from the germline V gene are LNHDA and SQIVND (reference sequence). V was clipped by 10 bases and J by 1 base, with 10 bases between them. CDR3 residues: CATSDTQETQYF. CDR3 nucleotide sequence: TGTGCCACCTCGGACACCCAAGAGACCCAGTACTTC. Supplemented by reference TRBV19 and TRBJ2-5, the full variable domain reads DGGITQSPKYLFRKEGQNVTLSCEQNLNHDAMYWYRQDPGQGLRLIYYSQIVNDFQKGDIAEGYSVSREKKESFPLTVTSAQKNPTAFYLCATSDTQETQYFGPGTRLLVL.

The chain joins TRBV18 to TRBJ1-5; D gene uncertain. From germline, CDR1 is KGHSH and CDR2 LQKENI. The V end was cut by 5 bases, the J end by 2 bases, with 13 bases between. The CDR3 loop spans 15 amino acids. Here the CDR3 reads CASSNNKYGNQPQHF. Written as DNA, the CDR3 is TGTGCCAGCTCAAACAATAAATATGGCAATCAGCCCCAGCATTTT.

This clone was detected only a few times. This chain links TRBV6-5 with TRBJ2-7; D uncertain. The CDR3 contains 15 residues. Germline CDR1 is MNHEY and CDR2 is SVGAGI. V lost 8 bases and J 0 bases, leaving 17 bases between the germline ends. In DNA form, the CDR3 reads TGTGCCAGCTTGGTGGAGTACAGAGGCTCCTACGAGCAGTACTTC. Its protein is CASLVEYRGSYEQYF.

The chain uses TRBV10-3 and TRBJ2-5; 7 bases match TRBD2. This CDR3 is built from 14 residues. The V gene end was trimmed by 2 bases and the J gene end by 2 bases; junction bases not matched to a gene: 2. Germline-derived CDR1 and CDR2 are ENHRY and SYGVKD. The CDR3 loop reads CAISETSEQETQYF. The CDR3 DNA follows: TGTGCCATCAGTGAGACTAGCGAGCAAGAGACCCAGTACTTC.

This clone was detected only once. The V call is TRBV5-4, the J call TRBJ2-5; 10 bases are shared with TRBD2. Germline V gene lookup returns CDR1 SGHNT and CDR2 YYREEE (reference sequence). CDR3 length: 15 residues. Trimming removed 6 bases from V and 4 bases from J; junction bases left unmatched: 9. The CDR3 nucleotides read TGTGCCAGCAACTTCCAAGCGGGAGGGTCAGAGACCCAGTACTTC. It specifies CASNFQAGGSETQYF.

This chain joins TRBV28 and TRBJ1-1, with 10 bases identical to TRBD1. With 5 bases clipped from V and 4 bases from J, the junction kept 4 bases outside the gene matches. CDR3 size: 14 residues. In germline, CDR1 is MDHEN, CDR2 SYDVKM. The CDR3 protein is CASSSGTGVTEAFF. The CDR3 DNA follows: TGTGCCAGCAGTAGCGGGACAGGGGTCACTGAAGCTTTCTTT.

This chain connects TRBV6-1 to TRBJ1-2; 10 nucleotides agree with TRBD1. V shed 1 base, J shed 5 bases, and the junction held 1 base outside the gene matches. CDR1 MNHNS and CDR2 SASEGT come from the germline V gene. This CDR3 has 14 residues. The CDR3 loop reads CASSEGTGGYGYTF. Written as DNA, the CDR3 is TGTGCCAGCAGTGAAGGGACAGGGGGGTATGGCTACACCTTC.

The rearrangement links TRBV9 to TRBJ1-4; a possible D gene is TRBD1 (6 bases). V lost 4 bases, J lost 5 bases, and 15 bases lay in between. CDR1 and CDR2 (germline): SGDLS, YYNGEE. The CDR3 length is 15 residues. The CDR3 coding sequence is TGTGCCAGCAGCCTAACTACAGGGCCAAATGAAAAACTGTTTTTT. Amino acid sequence: CASSLTTGPNEKLFF.

This clone has just one count. The rearrangement links TRBV6-6 to TRBJ1-6; D gene ambiguous. CDR3 length equals 14 residues. The ends were cut back, 7 bases at V and 7 bases at J, with 14 bases in the middle. Germline CDR1 MNHNY, CDR2 SVGAGI (reference sequence). The CDR3 DNA reads TGTGCCAGCACCCAGCAGAGATCCAATTCACCCCTCCACTTT. Protein: CASTQQRSNSPLHF.

The chain couples TRBV20-1 to TRBJ2-7; possible D gene TRBD2, 5 bases. Germline lookup yields CDR1 DFQATT and CDR2 SNEGSKA (reference sequence). Trimming removed 7 bases from V and 3 bases from J, with 10 bases in between. The CDR3 contains 11 residues. This chain's CDR3 is CSVSTNYEQYF. The CDR3, as DNA: TGCAGTGTCTCGACTAACTACGAGCAGTACTTC.

V usage is TRBV6-5 and J usage is TRBJ2-5; no firm D call. Trimming removed 0 bases at V and 5 bases at J, with 13 bases between. The V gene's germline CDR1 is MNHEY and CDR2 SVGAGI. There are 15 residues in the CDR3. CDR3 nucleotides: TGTGCCAGCAGTTACTCAGCCGGAGCAAGGGAGACCCAGTACTTC. Its translation: CASSYSAGARETQYF.

The chain carries TRBV30 and TRBJ2-5; TRBD2 aligns across 8 bases. Per germline, CDR1 GTSNPN and CDR2 SVGIG (reference sequence). V shed 0 bases, J shed 0 bases, and the junction held 3 bases outside the gene matches. CDR3 length equals 15 residues. The CDR3 region is CAWSVQREYQETQYF. CDR3 DNA: TGTGCCTGGAGTGTTCAGCGGGAGTACCAAGAGACCCAGTACTTC.

V and J are TRBV9 and TRBJ2-2; 7 nucleotides align to TRBD1. The ends lost 2 bases at V and 7 bases at J; junction bases unmatched: 5. This CDR3 is 14 amino acids long. Germline CDR1 reads SGDLS; CDR2 reads YYNGEE. In DNA, the CDR3 is TGTGCCAGCAGCGTCGGGACAGCCAACGGGGAGCTGTTTTTT. It encodes CASSVGTANGELFF.

This clone was seen a handful of times. The chain combines TRBV18 with TRBJ2-7; D is possibly TRBD1 or TRBD2 (5 bases each). The germline V and J ends were trimmed by 0 bases and 3 bases, with 15 bases remaining between them. Per germline, CDR1 KGHSH and CDR2 LQKENI. The length of the CDR3 is 16 residues. The CDR3 nucleotides read TGTGCCAGCTCACCACCGTCGGGACCCCTCCTCTACGAGCAGTACTTC. It translates to CASSPPSGPLLYEQYF.

The chain links TRBV7-8 to TRBJ2-7, with 7 positions matching TRBD1. Germline CDR1 SGHVS, CDR2 FQNEAQ. The CDR3 is 13 residues long. V lost 3 bases and J lost 3; bases outside the gene matches: 2. CDR3 sequence (DNA): TGTGCCAGCAGCTTGGACAGGAGCTACGAGCAGTACTTC. It specifies CASSLDRSYEQYF.

This rearrangement joins TRBV28 to TRBJ1-5; D is unresolved. V was trimmed by 1 base and J by 7 bases, leaving 17 bases between them. The CDR3 loop spans 16 amino acids. Germline V gene sequence: CDR1 MDHEN, CDR2 SYDVKM. CDR3 bases: TGTGCCAGCAGTTTATTCAAGCCCCCGCTCGGCCAGCCCCAGCATTTT. Its translation is CASSLFKPPLGQPQHF.

As concerns this clone: This CDR3 is also generated by other DNA sequences in the sample. V and J are TRBV5-1 and TRBJ2-1; 8 bases fit TRBD2. The germline V gene encodes CDR1 SGHRS and CDR2 YFSETQ. V was clipped by 0 bases and J by 4 bases; unmatched bases: 0. CDR3 length: 14 residues. The CDR3 DNA reads as TGCGCCAGCAGCTTGGGCGGGGGGTACAATGAGCAGTTCTTC. Protein sequence: CASSLGGGYNEQFF.

The gene calls are TRBV27 and TRBJ2-2, with 13 nucleotides matching TRBD2. The germline gives CDR1 MNHEY, CDR2 SMNVEV (reference sequence). The CDR3 sequence is 15 residues long. The J segment lost 4 bases and the V segment lost 5 bases, leaving 1 base of the junction unmatched. The CDR3 region has the DNA TGTGCCAGCAGTCGGACTAGCGGGAGCACCGGGGAGCTGTTTTTT. As protein: CASSRTSGSTGELFF.

The genes are TRBV5-1 and TRBJ2-7; no reliable D call. The ends were cut back, 1 base at V and 2 bases at J, with 10 bases in the middle. In germline, CDR1 is SGHRS, CDR2 YFSETQ. The CDR3 runs 14 residues. The CDR3 here is CASSLLGITYEQYF. CDR3 DNA sequence: TGCGCCAGCAGCTTGTTAGGCATAACCTACGAGCAGTACTTC.

The chain employs TRBV7-6 and TRBJ2-3, with 9 bases aligning to TRBD1. Germline V gene sequence: CDR1 SGHVS, CDR2 FNYEAQ. This CDR3 region has 16 residues. V shed 5 bases, J shed 5 bases, and the junction held 11 bases outside the gene matches. This CDR3 reads CASSPRKGQGRDTQYF. CDR3 nucleotide sequence: TGTGCCAGCAGCCCCCGTAAAGGACAGGGGAGAGATACGCAGTATTTT. Variable domain in full (rest from reference TRBV7-6 and TRBJ2-3): GAGVSQSPRYKVTKRGQDVALRCDPISGHVSLYWYRQALGQGPEFLTYFNYEAQQDKSGLPNDRFSAERPEGSISTLTIQRTEQRDSAMYRCASSPRKGQGRDTQYFGPGTRLTVL.

The V call is TRBV25-1, the J call TRBJ2-7; the D gene is possibly TRBD1 (5 bases). The V end was cut by 1 base, the J end by 4 bases, with 14 bases between. Germline lookup yields CDR1 MGHDK and CDR2 SYGVNS. This CDR3 contains 15 residues. Here the CDR3 DNA reads TGTGCCAGCAGTGAATGGTGGCAGGGTAGGTACGAGCAGTACTTC. This gives the protein CASSEWWQGRYEQYF.

This chain links TRBV15 with TRBJ1-1; D is uncertain. Trimming removed 5 bases at V and 4 bases at J, with 11 bases between. This CDR3 region has 13 residues. Germline CDR1 and CDR2: LNHNV and YYDKDF (reference sequence). CDR3 region: CATSRIGSTEAFF. CDR3 DNA sequence: TGTGCCACCAGCCGGATTGGAAGCACTGAAGCTTTCTTT.

Notes on this clone: Mismatch with germline at one junction end may stem from a read error. The chain combines TRBV28 with TRBJ1-1; D not certain. This CDR3 has 12 amino acids. Germline CDR1 is MDHEN and CDR2 is SYDVKM. The chain's CDR3 is CASSLSYTEAFF. The CDR3 nucleotides are TGTGCCAGCAGCTTATCTTACACTGAAGCTTTCTTT.

The CDR3, as DNA: TGCGCCAGCAGCGAGGACATCGGGGACTATGGCTACACCTTC. Its translation: CASSEDIGDYGYTF. V usage is TRBV5-1 and J usage is TRBJ1-2, with a weak D call TRBD1 (5 bases). V shed 4 bases and J shed 3 bases, with 13 bases lying between them. Germline V gene lookup returns CDR1 SGHRS and CDR2 YFSETQ. This CDR3 comprises 14 residues.

This chain links TRBV19 with TRBJ1-4; D possibly corresponds to TRBD1 (6 bases). Trimming took 6 bases from V and 5 from J, leaving 16 bases between them. From germline, CDR1 is LNHDA and CDR2 SQIVND (reference sequence). The CDR3 loop spans 15 amino acids. CDR3 protein: CASRRQAKMNEKLFF. In nucleotides, the CDR3 is TGTGCCAGTAGACGACAGGCAAAGATGAATGAAAAACTGTTTTTT.

The chain employs TRBV6-1 and TRBJ1-5, with D maybe TRBD1 (5 bases). Deletions cut 1 base from V and 3 bases from J, with 10 bases between. CDR3 size: 15 residues. Germline V CDR1 and CDR2: MNHNS, SASEGT. The CDR3 bases are TGTGCCAGCAGTGAAGGGGGGGGACTCAATCAGCCCCAGCATTTT. This encodes CASSEGGGLNQPQHF.